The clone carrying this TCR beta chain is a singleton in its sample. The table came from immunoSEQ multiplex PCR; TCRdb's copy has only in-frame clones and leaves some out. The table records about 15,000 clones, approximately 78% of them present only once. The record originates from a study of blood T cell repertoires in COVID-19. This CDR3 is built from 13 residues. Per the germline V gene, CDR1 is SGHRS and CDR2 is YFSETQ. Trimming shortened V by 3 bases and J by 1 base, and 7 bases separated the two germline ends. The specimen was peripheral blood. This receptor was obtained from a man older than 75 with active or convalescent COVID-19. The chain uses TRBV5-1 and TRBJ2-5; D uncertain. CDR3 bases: TGCGCCAGCAGCTACAACCTCCAAGAGACCCAGTACTTC. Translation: CASSYNLQETQYF.